This T cell receptor (beta chain) appears in the sequencing data of a study of shared clonotypes between healthy human individuals. Naive-designated CD8 cells lacked CD45RO, were positively enriched for CCR7, and omitted terminally differentiated effector memory CD45RA+ cells. TCRdb keeps only in-frame clones here, not all; method: immunoSEQ multiplex PCR. Counted here are around 2,100,000 clones, about 94% occurring once; the ten biggest clones make up approximately 1.2%. V dropped 1 base and J dropped 4 bases, with 11 bases sitting between them. This CDR3 region has 14 residues. The V gene's germline CDR1 is SEHNR and CDR2 FQNEAQ (reference sequence).

The J gene is TRBJ2-7, the V gene TRBV7-9; D is possibly TRBD1 (6 bases). Sample: naive CD8+ T cells sorted from blood. The TCR originated in a man between 18 and 29 years old in good health. The CDR3 loop is CASSLGPGEYEQYF. The CDR3 bases are TGTGCCAGCAGCTTAGGGCCAGGGGAATACGAGCAGTACTTC.